This T cell receptor beta chain was recovered during a study of blood T cell repertoires in COVID-19. Study context: Acute and convalescent COVID-19 samples came from the United States, Italy and Spain. Sample material is recorded as cDNA or gDNA derived from T cells, B-cell-depleted T cells, or PBMCs.

Original data processing: It was from reference gene primer amplification that nucleated cell counts were estimated. Sequencing used immunoSEQ multiplex PCR; TCRdb keeps in-frame clones, though not all of them. V and J calls and clone size come straight from that table; D and trimming were deduced from the DNA. The repertoire holds about 260,000 clones, with 88% as singletons. Germline loops: CDR1 SGHRS, CDR2 YFSETQ. The CDR3 covers 15 residues. The V end lost 0 bases, the J end lost 0 bases, and 6 bases lay between the germline ends. This sequence joins TRBV5-1 and TRBJ1-4, with unresolved D. What was sequenced was peripheral blood. The origin of this receptor is a man aged 55 to 70 who had recovered from COVID-19. This CDR3 reads CASSLGAATNEKLFF. CDR3 DNA sequence: TGCGCCAGCAGCTTGGGAGCTGCAACTAATGAAAAACTGTTTTTT.